The entry below gives a single TCR beta chain sequence along with its context. This record belongs to a study of blood T cell repertoires in COVID-19. Sequencing used immunoSEQ multiplex PCR; TCRdb keeps in-frame clones, though not all of them. The table has roughly 150,000 clones, 85% to 90% seen once. Germline CDR1 KGHSH, CDR2 LQKENI. The J segment lost 8 bases and the V segment lost 2 bases, leaving 8 bases of the junction unmatched. The CDR3 length is 15 residues. The chain has TRBV18 and TRBJ1-2; 10 bases are shared with TRBD1. The sequencing input was peripheral blood. This TCR came from a man aged 60-69 years with active or convalescent COVID-19. The CDR3 DNA is TGTGCCAGCTCACCAGGCTATGGACAGGGGGACGGCTACACCTTC. Protein: CASSPGYGQGDGYTF.